This entry features one TCR beta chain sequence. The sample belongs to a study of shared clonotypes between healthy human individuals. CD45RO negativity and positive selection for CCR7 defined naive CD8 cells, a population that excluded terminally differentiated effector memory CD45RA+ cells. Germline V gene data show CDR1 as MNHEY and CDR2 as SMNVEV (reference sequence). The CDR3 covers 14 residues. V was clipped by 3 bases and J by 0 bases, with 9 bases between them. Data came from immunoSEQ multiplex PCR; TCRdb stores just in-frame clones and leaves some out. This table holds 600,000 or so clones, 95% to 98% found once.

This chain joins TRBV27 and TRBJ2-7; D remains ambiguous. The sequence came from a man aged 30-40 years in good health. The material sequenced was naive CD8+ T cells sorted from blood. The CDR3 here is CASSFVESSYEQYF. The CDR3 DNA follows: TGTGCCAGCAGTTTTGTCGAAAGCTCCTACGAGCAGTACTTC.